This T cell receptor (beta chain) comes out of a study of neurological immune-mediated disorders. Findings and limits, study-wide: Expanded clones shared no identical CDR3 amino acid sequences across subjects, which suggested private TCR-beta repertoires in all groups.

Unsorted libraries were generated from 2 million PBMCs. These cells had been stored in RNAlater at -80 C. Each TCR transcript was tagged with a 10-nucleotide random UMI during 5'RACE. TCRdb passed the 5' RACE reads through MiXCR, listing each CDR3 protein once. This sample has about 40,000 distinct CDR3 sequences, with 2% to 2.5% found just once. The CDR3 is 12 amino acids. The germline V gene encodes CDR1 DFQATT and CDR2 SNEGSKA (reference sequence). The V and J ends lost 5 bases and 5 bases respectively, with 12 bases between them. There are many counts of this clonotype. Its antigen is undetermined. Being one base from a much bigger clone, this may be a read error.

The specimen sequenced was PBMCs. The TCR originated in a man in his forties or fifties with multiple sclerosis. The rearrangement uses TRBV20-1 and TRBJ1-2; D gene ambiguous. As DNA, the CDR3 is TGCAGTGCTGATAAATCGGGATATGGCTACACCTTC. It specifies CSADKSGYGYTF.